This TCR beta chain was recorded in a study of blood T cell repertoires in COVID-19. The data were produced by immunoSEQ multiplex PCR, yet TCRdb's version contains in-frame clones alone and is incomplete. Found here are 100,000 to 150,000 clones, about 86% of them singletons; the top ten hold about 17%. This clonotype was sampled from a woman in her fifties or sixties with acute or convalescent COVID-19. The sample taken for sequencing was peripheral blood.

CDR3 coding DNA: TGTGCCAGTAGTGCTACAGGGTTCTATGGCTACACCTTC. This translates into CASSATGFYGYTF. The chain combines TRBV19 with TRBJ1-2; D might be TRBD1 (6 bases). The CDR3 spans 13 residues. Germline V gene data show CDR1 as LNHDA and CDR2 as SQIVND (reference sequence). V was shortened by 5 bases and J by 4 bases, with 11 bases between the two germline ends.